Below, 25 T cell receptor beta chains from the same sample are listed, as sequenced in a study of blood T cell repertoires in COVID-19. Assay: immunoSEQ multiplex PCR; the TCRdb copy retains only in-frame clones and omits some. The sample holds about 250,000 clones, about nine tenths seen once. The specimen sequenced was PBMCs or T cells enriched from blood (not recorded which). All receptors come from a man aged 18 to 30 who had recovered from COVID-19.

CDR3 DNA: TGTGCCAGCAGCTTAGAACCCAGACTAGCGGGAGTTGAGACCCAGTACTTC. Translating it yields CASSLEPRLAGVETQYF. This chain uses TRBV7-2 with TRBJ2-5; 12 positions agree with TRBD2. Germline V gene sequence: CDR1 SGHTA, CDR2 FQGNSA. This CDR3 spans 17 amino acids. V was pared by 1 base and J by 5 bases, with 8 bases of the junction left unmatched.

This chain uses TRBV30 with TRBJ2-7; 9 positions match TRBD1. The J segment lost 5 bases and the V segment lost 6 bases, leaving 5 bases of the junction unmatched. Germline V gene lookup returns CDR1 GTSNPN and CDR2 SVGIG (reference sequence). This CDR3 contains 12 residues. CDR3 loop: CACSGQGHEQYF. DNA for the CDR3: TGTGCCTGTTCTGGACAGGGGCACGAGCAGTACTTC.

The J gene is TRBJ2-3, the V gene TRBV10-3, with 8 positions matching TRBD1. Losses at the gene ends were 3 bases for V and 2 bases for J; bases not matched to a gene: 16. CDR3 length equals 19 residues. Germline V gene sequence: CDR1 ENHRY, CDR2 SYGVKD. The CDR3 nucleotides read TGTGCCATCAGTGAATTACCTGATACCGGGACAGGCTTCACAGATACGCAGTATTTT. It codes for CAISELPDTGTGFTDTQYF.

Here the CDR3 DNA reads TGTGCCACCAGTGGGACAGGGGGGCAAGAGACCCAGTACTTC. Its protein product is CATSGTGGQETQYF. The chain uses TRBV24-1 and TRBJ2-5; 10 nucleotides align to TRBD1. The CDR3 is 14 amino acids. Germline V gene sequence: CDR1 KGHDR, CDR2 SFDVKD. Losses at the gene ends were 5 bases for V and 2 bases for J; bases not matched to a gene: 1.

This sequence joins TRBV5-1 and TRBJ2-7; 12 bases fit TRBD2. Germline V CDR1 and CDR2: SGHRS, YFSETQ. The V and J ends lost 4 bases and 3 bases, in that order; junction bases with no gene match: 2. The CDR3 runs 14 residues. The CDR3 DNA reads as TGCGCCAGCAGCCGGACTAGCGGGGTCTACGAGCAGTACTTC. As protein: CASSRTSGVYEQYF.

The chain employs TRBV30 and TRBJ2-6; 7 bases fit TRBD1. V lost 6 bases and J lost 2; bases outside the gene matches: 1. CDR3 length equals 13 residues. The germline gives CDR1 GTSNPN, CDR2 SVGIG (reference sequence). CDR3 protein: CACGTAGANVLTF. The CDR3 nucleotides read TGTGCCTGCGGGACAGCTGGGGCCAACGTCCTGACTTTC.

The sample holds one count of this clone. The chain links TRBV5-1 to TRBJ1-1; 7 positions match TRBD1. The CDR3 runs to 14 residues. CDR1 and CDR2 (germline): SGHRS, YFSETQ. With V trimmed by 4 bases and J by 13 bases, 16 bases remained unmatched. The chain's CDR3 is CASSPEDRAGLGFF. The CDR3 nucleotides are TGCGCCAGCAGCCCAGAAGACAGGGCAGGATTAGGTTTCTTT.

The CDR3 DNA reads as TGCGCCAGCAGCCAGGAAGACAGGGCAAGTCAGCCCCAGCATTTT. Translation gives CASSQEDRASQPQHF. The V gene is TRBV4-1, the J gene TRBJ1-5; TRBD1 matches 7 bases. Per germline, CDR1 MGHRA and CDR2 YSYEKL. The junction had 8 bases not matched to a gene; V was cut back by 3 bases and J by 6 bases. This CDR3 is built from 15 residues.

This sequence joins TRBV29-1 and TRBJ1-5; perhaps TRBD1 as D (6 bases). Germline-derived CDR1 and CDR2 are SQVTM and ANQGSEA. The CDR3 runs 12 residues. V was pared by 6 bases and J by 7 bases, with 13 bases between. The CDR3 nucleotides read TGCAGCGTAAAACAGGGTGGCCAGCCCCAGCATTTT. Amino acids: CSVKQGGQPQHF.

Note on this clone: Germline is not matched at one junction end, which may reflect a read error. The rearrangement joins TRBV5-1 to TRBJ2-1, with 11 nucleotides matching TRBD2. Germline lookup yields CDR1 SGHRS and CDR2 YFSETQ. The CDR3 sequence is 13 residues long. The CDR3 protein is CASSPGLADALVF. The CDR3, as DNA: TGCGCCAGCAGCCCGGGACTAGCGGACGCCCTGGTCTTC.

On this clone itself: The junction differs from germline at one of its ends, possibly a read error. The chain couples TRBV12-3 or TRBV12-4 to TRBJ2-3, with a weak D call TRBD2 (5 bases). The CDR3 consists of 13 residues. CDR3 amino acids: CASRLDRRDAQYF. The CDR3 region has the DNA TGTGCCAGCAGACTAGATCGGAGAGATGCGCAGTATTTT.

The J gene is TRBJ2-5, the V gene TRBV11-2; 8 bases are shared with TRBD2. Germline V gives CDR1 SGHAT, CDR2 FQNNGV. V was pared by 3 bases and J by 1 base, with 7 bases of the junction left unmatched. The CDR3 totals 16 residues. The CDR3 nucleotides are TGTGCCAGCAGCTTCGGAGCGGGGGCCTTCCAAGAGACCCAGTACTTC. This codes for CASSFGAGAFQETQYF.

J is TRBJ1-1 and V is TRBV19, with D perhaps matching TRBD1 (6 bases). The CDR3 is 16 residues long. The germline CDR1 and CDR2 sequences are LNHDA and SQIVND (reference sequence). Trimming stripped 7 bases from V and 4 bases from J, with 22 bases between. The chain's CDR3 is CASTIGGLRRLTEAFF. The CDR3 DNA follows: TGTGCCAGTACCATCGGGGGGCTCCGAAGGCTCACTGAAGCTTTCTTT.

The chain has TRBV29-1 and TRBJ1-1; D perhaps matches TRBD1 (6 bases). Looked up from germline, CDR1 is SQVTM and CDR2 is ANQGSEA. V was clipped by 0 bases and J by 9 bases, with 11 bases between them. The CDR3 loop spans 12 amino acids. CDR3 region: CSVEERQGKAFF. The CDR3 DNA follows: TGCAGCGTTGAAGAGAGGCAGGGGAAAGCTTTCTTT.

The rearrangement links TRBV7-9 to TRBJ1-1, with D tentatively TRBD1 (5 bases). The CDR3 has 16 amino acids. CDR1 is SEHNR and CDR2 is FQNEAQ in the germline V gene (reference sequence). The germline V and J ends were trimmed by 5 bases and 2 bases, with 18 bases remaining between them. The CDR3 spells CASSPEPGGRNTEAFF. The CDR3 DNA follows: TGTGCCAGCAGCCCCGAACCGGGGGGGAGAAACACTGAAGCTTTCTTT.

The rearrangement links TRBV11-1 to TRBJ2-5; 7 bases line up with TRBD1. The CDR3 has 14 residues. Germline V gene data show CDR1 as SGHAT and CDR2 as FQDESV (reference sequence). Unmatched junction bases numbered 1, after V lost 1 base and J lost 2 bases. The CDR3 bases are TGTGCCAGCAGCTTAGGACAGGGTCAAGAGACCCAGTACTTC. Translating it yields CASSLGQGQETQYF.

This sequence joins TRBV28 and TRBJ1-2; 8 positions agree with TRBD1. After removal of 6 bases from V and 11 bases from J, the junction contained 14 bases not matched to a gene. Germline V gene sequence: CDR1 MDHEN, CDR2 SYDVKM. This CDR3 has 14 residues. The CDR3 sequence: CASSQTDRGPTYTF. The CDR3, as DNA: TGTGCCAGCAGCCAAACCGACAGGGGTCCTACATACACCTTC.

V usage is TRBV25-1 and J usage is TRBJ2-5, with TRBD1 matching 8 bases. Germline V gene sequence: CDR1 MGHDK, CDR2 SYGVNS. Trimming took 3 bases from V and 2 from J; bases not matched to a gene: 8. The CDR3 extends over 16 amino acids. CDR3 protein: CASSDPKDRAQETQYF. The CDR3 DNA sequence: TGTGCCAGCAGTGATCCCAAGGACAGGGCGCAAGAGACCCAGTACTTC.

V usage is TRBV2 and J usage is TRBJ2-2; weak D call: TRBD1 (5 bases). Deletions cut 6 bases from V and 4 bases from J, with 21 bases between. CDR1 and CDR2 (germline): SNHLY, FYNNEI. The CDR3 length is 17 residues. In nucleotides, the CDR3 is TGTGCCAGCAGGAGCCAGGCAGGGTTAACGCCCACCGGGGAGCTGTTTTTT. Translating it yields CASRSQAGLTPTGELFF.

The CDR3 coding sequence is TGCAGCGTTGGGGGGGCTGGGGCCAACGTCCTGACTTTC. Amino acids: CSVGGAGANVLTF. This chain links TRBV29-1 with TRBJ2-6; D is perhaps TRBD2 (6 bases). The CDR3 is 13 residues long. Trimming cost V 4 bases and J 2 bases, with 6 bases left between them. The germline gives CDR1 SQVTM, CDR2 ANQGSEA.

The chain joins TRBV2 to TRBJ1-5; TRBD1 is a possible D gene (5 bases). CDR3 length: 15 residues. Germline V gene lookup returns CDR1 SNHLY and CDR2 FYNNEI. V lost 3 bases and J lost 3, with 12 bases in between. The CDR3 reads CASSEQGVDNQPQHF. In DNA, the CDR3 is TGTGCCAGCAGTGAGCAAGGGGTAGACAATCAGCCCCAGCATTTT.

This chain connects TRBV4-1 to TRBJ1-3; D unclear. The CDR3 has 17 residues. Trimming shortened V by 0 bases and J by 3 bases, and 15 bases separated the two germline ends. CDR1 is MGHRA, CDR2 YSYEKL, per germline. The CDR3 reads CASSQDPRVVSGNTIYF. CDR3 DNA sequence: TGCGCCAGCAGCCAAGATCCTCGGGTAGTCAGTGGAAACACCATATATTTT.

The genes are TRBV7-9 and TRBJ2-3; perhaps TRBD2 as D (5 bases). Germline assignment: CDR1 SEHNR and CDR2 FQNEAQ (reference sequence). This CDR3 spans 16 amino acids. Between the trimmed V and J ends, which lost 0 bases and 3 bases, there was a span of 13 bases. Here the CDR3 DNA reads TGTGCCAGCAGCTTAGCGCTCGAGGGAAGGACAGATACGCAGTATTTT. It translates to CASSLALEGRTDTQYF.

This clone appeared a single time. This chain joins TRBV9 and TRBJ2-7, with 7 nucleotides matching TRBD1. The CDR3 spans 15 residues. The V segment lost 0 bases and the J segment 2 bases; nucleotides outside the gene matches: 5. Per the germline V gene, CDR1 is SGDLS and CDR2 is YYNGEE. The CDR3: CASSVGGDRPYEQYF. The CDR3 DNA is TGTGCCAGCAGCGTAGGAGGGGACAGACCCTACGAGCAGTACTTC. Full variable domain (missing parts from reference TRBV9 and TRBJ2-7): DSGVTQTPKHLITATGQRVTLRCSPRSGDLSVYWYQQSLDQGLQFLIQYYNGEERAKGNILERFSAQQFPDLHSELNLSSLELGDSALYFCASSVGGDRPYEQYFGPGTRLTVT.

CDR3 region: CASSSGGNQETQYF. The CDR3 nucleotides are TGCGCCAGCAGCTCAGGGGGAAACCAAGAGACCCAGTACTTC. J is TRBJ2-5 and V is TRBV5-1, with TRBD1 matching 7 bases. CDR1 SGHRS and CDR2 YFSETQ come from the germline V gene. CDR3 length: 14 amino acids. The junction had 2 bases not matched to a gene; V was cut back by 3 bases and J by 0 bases. Variable domain in full (rest from reference TRBV5-1 and TRBJ2-5): KAGVTQTPRYLIKTRGQQVTLSCSPISGHRSVSWYQQTPGQGLQFLFEYFSETQRNKGNFPGRFSGRQFSNSRSEMNVSTLELGDSALYLCASSSGGNQETQYFGPGTRLLVL.